These 23 T cell receptor beta chains originate from one sample sequenced in a study of T cells in Graves' hyperthyroidism and ophthalmopathy. Amplified TCR beta CDR3 regions derived from RNA transcripts. Researchers ran a first-round RT-PCR on the TCR CDR3 using the HTBI primer set. TCRdb itself ran the multiplex PCR reads through MiXCR, one entry per CDR3 protein. In the table there are around 760,000 distinct CDR3 sequences, around a third of which are singletons. The sequenced material came from blood. The origin of the receptors is a woman aged 40 to 50 with Graves' hyperthyroidism.

This clonotype was seen a handful of times. This rearrangement joins TRBV6-6 to TRBJ2-5; D ambiguous. The CDR3 contains 11 residues. Germline V gives CDR1 MNHNY, CDR2 SVGAGI (reference sequence). Trimming pared 8 bases from V and 3 bases from J, leaving 7 bases between. The CDR3 DNA reads TGTGCCAGCGCGACGGAAGAGACCCAGTACTTC. Its translation: CASATEETQYF.

Only a few counts were recorded for this clonotype. V and J are TRBV13 and TRBJ2-7, with 9 bases identical to TRBD1. Unmatched junction bases numbered 9, after V lost 6 bases and J lost 6 bases. The length of the CDR3 is 14 residues. The germline gives CDR1 PRHDT, CDR2 FYEKMQ (reference sequence). CDR3 residues: CASSRTGEFSEQYF. CDR3 bases: TGTGCCAGCAGTCGGACAGGGGAGTTTTCCGAGCAGTACTTC. Filled out from reference TRBV13 and TRBJ2-7, the complete variable domain reads AAGVIQSPRHLIKEKRETATLKCYPIPRHDTVYWYQQGPGQDPQFLISFYEKMQSDKGSIPDRFSAQQFSDYHSELNMSSLELGDSALYFCASSRTGEFSEQYFGPGTRLTVT.

The table lists this clonotype with many counts. This chain connects TRBV6-6 to TRBJ2-5; TRBD1 aligns across 7 bases. The ends lost 7 bases at V and 2 bases at J; junction bases unmatched: 13. Germline-derived CDR1 and CDR2 are MNHNY and SVGAGI (reference sequence). The CDR3 covers 16 residues. CDR3 in amino acids: CASTDATGVGQETQYF. The CDR3 DNA reads TGTGCCAGCACCGACGCAACAGGGGTTGGACAAGAGACCCAGTACTTC.

This clonotype occurred many times. V and J are TRBV20-1 and TRBJ1-2; D gene ambiguous. Trimming removed 6 bases from V and 3 bases from J, with 14 bases in between. Germline V gene data show CDR1 as DFQATT and CDR2 as SNEGSKA (reference sequence). The CDR3 is made up of 13 amino acids. The CDR3 here is CSASEGRDYGYTF. For the CDR3, the DNA is TGCAGTGCCTCAGAGGGCCGGGACTATGGCTACACCTTC.

This clonotype was observed at least ten times. The V and J genes are TRBV24-1 and TRBJ2-7; a possible D gene is TRBD2 (6 bases). CDR3 length: 15 amino acids. Germline V gene data show CDR1 as KGHDR and CDR2 as SFDVKD. V was cut by 2 bases and J by 0 bases, with 10 bases left in between. The CDR3 is CATSDWRGNSYEQYF. Written as DNA, the CDR3 is TGTGCCACCAGTGATTGGCGGGGAAACTCCTACGAGCAGTACTTC.

A word on this clonotype: Germline and junction disagree at one end, which may indicate a read error. The genes are TRBV2 and TRBJ1-2; D is ambiguous. In germline, CDR1 is SNHLY, CDR2 FYNNEI. CDR3 length: 13 amino acids. The CDR3 loop reads CVSSQDSNYGYTF. The CDR3 DNA reads as TGTGTCAGCAGCCAAGATTCTAACTATGGCTACACCTTC.

The chain recombines TRBV25-1 with TRBJ1-5; unclear D gene. Germline V gene data show CDR1 as MGHDK and CDR2 as SYGVNS. The CDR3 totals 15 residues. Trimming removed 5 bases at V and 0 bases at J, with 11 bases between. The CDR3 spells CASSSAGNSNQPQHF. The DNA of the CDR3 is TGTGCCAGCAGTTCAGCGGGGAATAGCAATCAGCCCCAGCATTTT. Together with reference TRBV25-1 and TRBJ1-5, the CDR3 gives the full variable domain: EADIYQTPRYLVIGTGKKITLECSQTMGHDKMYWYQQDPGMELHLIHYSYGVNSTEKGDLSSESTVSRIRTEHFPLTLESARPSHTSQYLCASSSAGNSNQPQHFGDGTRLSIL.

As concerns this clonotype: Just one base apart from a much larger clone, this may be a read error. This chain uses TRBV5-1 with TRBJ1-1; unclear D gene. Germline CDR1 SGHRS, CDR2 YFSETQ. The CDR3 has 15 residues. CDR3 sequence: CASSLGFMGSTKAFF. CDR3 in DNA: TGCGCCAGCAGCTTGGGATTCATGGGAAGCACTAAAGCTTTCTTT.

This clonotype showed up many times. This chain connects TRBV7-8 to TRBJ1-6, with no clear D. Per germline, CDR1 SGHVS and CDR2 FQNEAQ. The CDR3 has 17 residues. V was pared by 0 bases and J by 5 bases, with 14 bases between. The CDR3 loop is CASSLALAAGNNSPLHF. The CDR3 DNA follows: TGTGCCAGCAGCTTAGCATTGGCAGCGGGGAATAATTCACCCCTCCACTTT. Using reference TRBV7-8 and TRBJ1-6 for the parts outside the CDR3, the full variable domain is GAGVSQSPRYKVAKRGQDVALRCDPISGHVSLFWYQQALGQGPEFLTYFQNEAQLDKSGLPSDRFFAERPEGSVSTLKIQRTQQEDSAVYLCASSLALAAGNNSPLHFGNGTRLTVT.

This clonotype was counted only a few times. J is TRBJ2-2 and V is TRBV24-1, with 8 bases matching TRBD1. Losses at the gene ends were 1 base for V and 3 bases for J; bases not matched to a gene: 9. CDR1 and CDR2 (germline): KGHDR, SFDVKD. This CDR3 is 18 amino acids long. CDR3 nucleotides: TGTGCCACCAGTGATTTCACCTCCAAGACAGGGGACACCGGGGAGCTGTTTTTT. It codes for CATSDFTSKTGDTGELFF.

This clonotype was recorded at least ten times. The chain uses TRBV2 and TRBJ1-1, with unresolved D. Germline V lookup: CDR1 SNHLY, CDR2 FYNNEI. Trimming left V 0 bases short and J 5 bases short, with 13 bases between. The CDR3 extends over 15 amino acids. CDR3 DNA: TGTGCCAGCAGTGAAGCGCCGGGGTTGGGGACTGAAGCTTTCTTT. It yields the protein CASSEAPGLGTEAFF.

This clonotype has a count of ten or more. The rearrangement links TRBV7-9 to TRBJ1-2; 10 bases fit TRBD1. CDR3 length: 15 amino acids. V shed 5 bases, J shed 5 bases, and the junction held 8 bases outside the gene matches. Germline CDR1 and CDR2: SEHNR and FQNEAQ (reference sequence). DNA of the CDR3: TGTGCCAGCAGCGCTGGGGACAGGGGCTCGTATGGCTACACCTTC. Translating gives CASSAGDRGSYGYTF.

This clonotype was observed many times. J is TRBJ2-7 and V is TRBV12-3 or TRBV12-4; TRBD2 is a possible D gene (7 bases). V was shortened by 6 bases and J by 2 bases, with 17 bases between the two germline ends. The CDR3 runs to 15 residues. CDR3 sequence: CASRASAGAPYEQYF. DNA of the CDR3: TGTGCCAGCAGGGCTTCGGCGGGGGCACCCTACGAGCAGTACTTC.

This clonotype was observed once. Given a much more abundant clone one base away, this may be a read error. This chain joins TRBV2 and TRBJ1-2; D is possibly TRBD1 (5 bases). The germline V gene encodes CDR1 SNHLY and CDR2 FYNNEI. This CDR3 comprises 15 residues. The CDR3 is CASSRRGGGSYGHTF. The CDR3 DNA follows: TGTGCCAGCAGCCGTCGCGGGGGAGGGAGCTATGGCCACACCTTC.

This clonotype was observed at least ten times. The chain joins TRBV5-1 to TRBJ2-7, with D unclear. This CDR3 has 13 residues. Germline CDR1 and CDR2: SGHRS and YFSETQ. Between the trimmed V and J ends, which lost 6 bases and 2 bases, there was a span of 12 bases. CDR3 nucleotide sequence: TGCGCCAGCAAGGGCGAAATGACCTACGAGCAGTACTTC. The encoded protein is CASKGEMTYEQYF.

This clonotype came up a few times. This sequence joins TRBV6-5 and TRBJ2-6; D gene ambiguous. V dropped 0 bases and J dropped 1 base, with 10 bases sitting between them. The CDR3 loop spans 17 amino acids. Germline-derived CDR1 and CDR2 are MNHEY and SVGAGI. CDR3 nucleotides: TGTGCCAGCAGTTACTCTAACCCCAAGTCTGGGGCCAACGTCCTGACTTTC. Amino acids: CASSYSNPKSGANVLTF.

Comments on this clonotype: One junction end does not reproduce the germline sequence, and a read error may be involved. The chain carries TRBV29-1 and TRBJ1-4, with TRBD1 as a possible D gene (5 bases). Germline V gives CDR1 SQVTM, CDR2 ANQGSEA. The CDR3 sequence is 14 residues long. The CDR3 DNA reads as TGCAGCGTTGATGATAGGGGAGTTGGTGAAAAACTGCTTTTT. This translates into CSVDDRGVGEKLLF.

The sample holds one count of this clonotype. V gene TRBV24-1 combines with J gene TRBJ2-7; TRBD1 agrees at 8 bases. CDR1 is KGHDR, CDR2 SFDVKD, per germline. The CDR3 has 14 residues. Germline trimming cut 6 bases from V and 3 bases from J; bases unmatched to any gene: 6. The CDR3 bases are TGTGCCACCAGTATAACGGACAGGGACTACGAGCAGTACTTC. This gives the protein CATSITDRDYEQYF.

This clonotype was detected only a few times. The V and J genes are TRBV5-1 and TRBJ1-2; D perhaps matches TRBD1 (5 bases). Trimming removed 4 bases at V and 3 bases at J, with 13 bases between. Germline values: CDR1 SGHRS, CDR2 YFSETQ. The CDR3 runs 14 residues. The CDR3 protein is CASSATAGHYGYTF. In DNA, the CDR3 is TGCGCCAGCAGCGCGACAGCGGGGCACTATGGCTACACCTTC.

The chain has TRBV15 and TRBJ1-5; TRBD1 aligns across 8 bases. The germline V gene has CDR1 LNHNV and CDR2 YYDKDF (reference sequence). This CDR3 contains 14 residues. Trimming cost V 1 base and J 6 bases; bases outside gene matches: 2. This CDR3 is CATSRGTGIQPQHF. The CDR3 nucleotides are TGTGCCACCAGCAGAGGGACAGGGATTCAGCCCCAGCATTTT.

The chain has TRBV14 and TRBJ1-6; TRBD1 might be the D (6 bases). Germline assignment: CDR1 SGHDN and CDR2 FVKESK. The V end was cut by 4 bases, the J end by 10 bases, with 23 bases between. The CDR3 has 17 residues. CDR3 sequence (DNA): TGTGCCAGCAGCCGGCTTGAAACAGGGCCGCAGGGATCACCCCTCCACTTT. Translation: CASSRLETGPQGSPLHF.

Only a few counts were recorded for this clonotype. This chain links TRBV4-3 with TRBJ2-7; either TRBD1 or TRBD2 may supply D (5 bases each). The ends were cut back, 0 bases at V and 4 bases at J, with 13 bases in the middle. This CDR3 is 15 amino acids long. Germline CDR1 is LGHNA and CDR2 is YSLEER. In DNA form, the CDR3 reads TGCGCCAGCAGCCAAGACCGGGACGAATTGTACGAGCAGTACTTC. It specifies CASSQDRDELYEQYF.

This clonotype turned up a few times. The gene calls are TRBV5-5 and TRBJ2-7; 7 bases map to TRBD1. The germline V gene has CDR1 SGHKS and CDR2 YYEKEE (reference sequence). The CDR3 covers 14 residues. V was pared by 4 bases and J by 1 base, with 5 bases of the junction left unmatched. The CDR3 nucleotides are TGTGCCAGCAGCCTACGGACAGGTTCCTACGAGCAGTACTTC. Amino acid sequence: CASSLRTGSYEQYF.